This T cell receptor (beta chain) was observed in a study of read filtering for tumor transcriptome and immune sequencing. Study results and limitations: Sorted CD138-negative bone marrow cells were not purified T cells.

This clonotype was picked up one time. Its antigen is not identified. A much larger clone differs from this one at a single base, so this may be a read error. This library used approximately 370 ng RNA and molecular barcoded adaptors spanning alpha/delta and beta/gamma chains. TCRdb reprocessed the reads with MiXCR, giving one entry per CDR3 protein. The repertoire includes 75,000 to 95,000 distinct CDR3 sequences, about 22% of them detected once, and more than 9.5% sits in the top ten. Germline V lookup: CDR1 MNHEY, CDR2 SVGAGI. CDR3 size: 13 residues. V lost 8 bases, J lost 8 bases, and 18 bases lay in between.

Sequenced: a population of CD138-negative cells sorted from bone marrow. The sequence came from a donor aged 40 or older with multiple myeloma. The chain is built from TRBV6-5 and TRBJ1-2; D is unresolved. CDR3 DNA sequence: TGTGCCAGCGGTCCGGAGGGATTTCGCGGCTACACCTTC. Translated: CASGPEGFRGYTF.